This TCR beta chain was recovered during a study of T cells after yellow fever vaccination. Overall study findings and caveats: There was a small share of clonotypes that showed up in both the CD4 and CD8 compartments. Peaking faster, on day 5 versus 15, the secondary response was nonetheless weaker. After the booster, over 95% of CD4 and about nine tenths of CD8 primary-response clones were re-detected.

TCRdb ran MiXCR on the 5' RACE reads and lists one entry per CDR3 protein. The table records 250,000 or so distinct CDR3 sequences, about 7.1% of them present only once. V lost 0 bases and J lost 3; bases outside the gene matches: 6. The CDR3 is 15 amino acids. CDR1 and CDR2 from the germline V gene are SGHKS and YYEKEE (reference sequence). For this clonotype: Its target is unknown. A read error may explain this, as a much larger clone is one base away.

Sequenced material: CD4+ T cells sorted from PBMCs, taken 15 days after the yellow fever booster vaccination. The TCR sequence derives from a man aged 25 to 40 who received the YFV17D yellow fever vaccine. The chain carries TRBV5-5 and TRBJ2-7; 7 bases are a match to TRBD1. The CDR3 sequence: CASSLGQGLNYEQYF. CDR3 nucleotides: TGTGCCAGCAGCTTGGGACAGGGCCTAAACTACGAGCAGTACTTC.